The 16 T cell receptor beta chains presented below share a single source sample, sequenced in a study of beta chain features in type 1 diabetes (dated by TCRdb to the late 2010s). Library preparation used the immunoSEQ multiplex PCR assay. The entire amount of isolated RNA was reverse transcribed using the High Capacity cDNA Reverse Transcription Kit, so the sequenced TCRB transcripts were expressed ones. TCRdb provides this immuneACCESS table in a form limited to in-frame rearrangements. Some clones are lacking; in checked studies, under half of them reflect an unresolved V gene, and why the rest are absent is not known. Within this sample are hundreds of thousands of clones, with about 71% of them counted one time only. Of the sample, about 0.051% is held by the ten largest clones. The sequenced sample consisted of naive CD4+ T cells from blood. The label giving this sample's cell subset or site can be read as: true naive CD4+ T cells. Source of these receptors: a man younger than 45 in good health.

The rearrangement joins TRBV2 to TRBJ2-1; D possibly matches TRBD1 or TRBD2 (5 bases each). Germline V gene lookup returns CDR1 SNHLY and CDR2 FYNNEI. V lost 9 bases and J 0 bases, leaving 15 bases between the germline ends. The CDR3 is 15 residues long. The CDR3 DNA sequence: TGTGCCAGGACATCAAGGGACGGCTCCTACAATGAGCAGTTCTTC. This gives the protein CARTSRDGSYNEQFF.

This chain uses TRBV14 with TRBJ2-3, with D possibly being TRBD2 (6 bases). Trimming removed 2 bases at V and 6 bases at J, with 15 bases between. CDR1 is SGHDN, CDR2 FVKESK, per germline. CDR3 length: 15 residues. The CDR3 DNA reads as TGTGCCAGCAGCCAACTTGGACTACCTACGGATACGCAGTATTTT. Translated: CASSQLGLPTDTQYF.

J is TRBJ1-1 and V is TRBV11-2, with D uncertain. The CDR3 has 13 residues. Germline CDR1 SGHAT, CDR2 FQNNGV. Trimming pared 1 base from V and 8 bases from J, leaving 11 bases between. This CDR3 is CASSLAGDREAFF. The DNA of the CDR3 is TGTGCCAGCAGCTTAGCTGGGGATCGCGAAGCTTTCTTT. Full variable domain (rest looked up from reference TRBV11-2 and TRBJ1-1): EAGVAQSPRYKIIEKRQSVAFWCNPISGHATLYWYQQILGQGPKLLIQFQNNGVVDDSQLPKDRFSAERLKGVDSTLKIQPAKLEDSAVYLCASSLAGDREAFFGQGTRLTVV.

The chain carries TRBV30 and TRBJ2-1; 7 nucleotides match TRBD2. This CDR3 contains 15 residues. Germline V lookup: CDR1 GTSNPN, CDR2 SVGIG (reference sequence). The V segment lost 0 bases and the J segment 5 bases; nucleotides outside the gene matches: 7. The CDR3 sequence is CAWSVGGREHNEQFF. CDR3 bases: TGTGCCTGGAGTGTAGGAGGGAGGGAACACAATGAGCAGTTCTTC. Together with reference TRBV30 and TRBJ2-1, the CDR3 gives the full variable domain: SQTIHQWPATLVQPVGSPLSLECTVEGTSNPNLYWYRQAAGRGLQLLFYSVGIGQISSEVPQNLSASRPQDRQFILSSKKLLLSDSGFYLCAWSVGGREHNEQFFGPGTRLTVL.

The V gene is TRBV7-2, the J gene TRBJ2-5; the D gene is possibly TRBD1 (5 bases). The length of the CDR3 is 12 residues. Germline V gene sequence: CDR1 SGHTA, CDR2 FQGNSA. V lost 5 bases to trimming and J lost 7 bases, with 11 bases between them. The CDR3 region is CASSALQGTQYF. CDR3 bases: TGTGCCAGCAGCGCACTGCAGGGGACCCAGTACTTC.

The chain links TRBV6-5 to TRBJ2-2; D perhaps matches TRBD1 (6 bases). V lost 5 bases to trimming and J lost 6 bases, with 10 bases between them. The CDR3 is 13 residues long. Germline lookup yields CDR1 MNHEY and CDR2 SVGAGI. CDR3 loop: CASSRQVPGELFF. Here the CDR3 DNA reads TGTGCCAGCAGTCGACAGGTCCCCGGGGAGCTGTTTTTT.

V is TRBV10-3 and J is TRBJ2-3; D unclear. CDR3 length: 11 amino acids. CDR1 and CDR2 from the germline V gene are ENHRY and SYGVKD. The germline V and J ends were trimmed by 5 bases and 4 bases, with 4 bases remaining between them. The CDR3 reads CAISSSDTQYF. CDR3 coding DNA: TGTGCCATCAGTAGTTCAGATACGCAGTATTTT.

This chain links TRBV30 with TRBJ2-3, with D unresolved. The germline V gene has CDR1 GTSNPN and CDR2 SVGIG (reference sequence). CDR3 length: 14 amino acids. Written as DNA, the CDR3 is TGTGCTTTCGAGCGAGGCCTAAGCACAGATACGCAGTATTTT. Translated: CAFERGLSTDTQYF.

This chain connects TRBV23-1 to TRBJ1-5; D possibly corresponds to TRBD1 (5 bases). TRBV23-1 is an open reading frame whose function is uncertain. The CDR3 is made up of 11 amino acids. Trimming removed 4 bases from V and 12 bases from J, with 10 bases in between. The CDR3: CASSPPGLQHF. CDR3 nucleotides: TGCGCCAGCAGTCCCCCGGGGCTCCAGCATTTT.

This chain connects TRBV2 to TRBJ1-2; TRBD1 might be the D (5 bases). Germline V gives CDR1 SNHLY, CDR2 FYNNEI. This CDR3 has 12 residues. Trimming pared 5 bases from V and 6 bases from J, leaving 10 bases between. The CDR3 protein is CASSLGEDGYTF. In DNA form, the CDR3 reads TGTGCCAGCAGTTTAGGGGAGGATGGCTACACCTTC.

The chain recombines TRBV7-9 with TRBJ1-5; D gene uncertain. The length of the CDR3 is 15 residues. V lost 1 base and J lost 0, with 7 bases in between. CDR1 and CDR2 (germline): SEHNR, FQNEAQ (reference sequence). Written as DNA, the CDR3 is TGTGCCAGCAGCTTAGGACCGAGTAGCAATCAGCCCCAGCATTTT. It specifies CASSLGPSSNQPQHF.

The chain combines TRBV29-1 with TRBJ2-3; 11 nucleotides agree with TRBD2. The CDR3 runs 14 residues. V shed 7 bases and J 5 bases; nucleotides not matched to a gene: 8. Per the germline V gene, CDR1 is SQVTM and CDR2 is ANQGSEA. The DNA for the CDR3 is TGCAGCGCTAATAGCGGGAGGGCCGTAGATACGCAGTATTTT. This gives the protein CSANSGRAVDTQYF.

In this sample, this clone turned up a few times. The chain has TRBV9 and TRBJ2-1; D may be TRBD2 (5 bases). The V end was cut by 3 bases, the J end by 6 bases, with 10 bases between. Germline V gene data show CDR1 as SGDLS and CDR2 as YYNGEE. The CDR3 runs to 13 residues. CDR3 in amino acids: CASSGGLGNEQFF. The CDR3 region has the DNA TGTGCCAGCAGCGGCGGGTTGGGCAATGAGCAGTTCTTC.

The chain links TRBV2 to TRBJ1-2, with D perhaps TRBD1 (5 bases). This CDR3 is built from 14 residues. V was cut by 6 bases and J by 4 bases, with 15 bases left in between. Germline values: CDR1 SNHLY, CDR2 FYNNEI. The CDR3 DNA reads as TGTGCCAGCAGCTACGAGACAGAGATCTATGGCTACACCTTC. As protein: CASSYETEIYGYTF.

V and J are TRBV29-1 and TRBJ2-1; 8 bases align to TRBD1. Trimming took 7 bases from V and 5 from J; bases not matched to a gene: 7. The CDR3 is 13 residues long. CDR1 and CDR2 (germline): SQVTM, ANQGSEA. The CDR3 bases are TGCAGCGCCGGCGGGACAGGCCACAATGAGCAGTTCTTC. Protein sequence: CSAGGTGHNEQFF.

This sequence joins TRBV30 and TRBJ1-1, with D perhaps TRBD1 (5 bases). Per germline, CDR1 GTSNPN and CDR2 SVGIG (reference sequence). The CDR3 spans 14 residues. The germline V and J ends were trimmed by 3 bases and 4 bases, with 15 bases remaining between them. CDR3 in amino acids: CAWSAGGGGTEAFF. The CDR3 DNA sequence: TGTGCCTGGAGCGCAGGTGGGGGTGGCACTGAAGCTTTCTTT.